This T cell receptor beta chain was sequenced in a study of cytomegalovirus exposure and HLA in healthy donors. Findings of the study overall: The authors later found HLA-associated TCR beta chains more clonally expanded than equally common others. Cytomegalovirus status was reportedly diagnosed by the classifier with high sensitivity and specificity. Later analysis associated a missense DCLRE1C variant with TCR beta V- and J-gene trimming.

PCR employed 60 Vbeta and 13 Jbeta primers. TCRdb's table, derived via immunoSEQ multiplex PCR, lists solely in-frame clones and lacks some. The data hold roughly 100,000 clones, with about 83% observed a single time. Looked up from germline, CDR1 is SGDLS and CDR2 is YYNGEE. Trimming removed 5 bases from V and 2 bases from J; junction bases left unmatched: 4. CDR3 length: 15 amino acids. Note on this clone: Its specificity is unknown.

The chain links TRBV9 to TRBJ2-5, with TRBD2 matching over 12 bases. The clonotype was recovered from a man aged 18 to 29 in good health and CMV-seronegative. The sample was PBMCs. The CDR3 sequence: CASSPGLAGQETQYF. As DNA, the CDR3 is TGTGCCAGCAGTCCAGGACTAGCGGGGCAAGAGACCCAGTACTTC. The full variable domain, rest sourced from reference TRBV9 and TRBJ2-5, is DSGVTQTPKHLITATGQRVTLRCSPRSGDLSVYWYQQSLDQGLQFLIQYYNGEERAKGNILERFSAQQFPDLHSELNLSSLELGDSALYFCASSPGLAGQETQYFGPGTRLLVL.